These 10 T cell receptor beta chains share one sample of origin, sequenced in a study of blood T cell repertoires in COVID-19 (dated by TCRdb to the early 2020s). Library preparation employed the immunoSEQ multiplex PCR assay. This immuneACCESS table, as held by TCRdb, lists in-frame sequences with V and J called but not all clones. Of the missing ones, under half trace to an unresolved V gene in checked studies; the others have no known cause. This sample has fewer than 80,000 clones in its table, and about nine tenths of those were observed once. The ten largest make up 2% of the sample. Sequences were obtained from peripheral blood. The receptors originated from a man aged 25 to 40 with acute or convalescent COVID-19.

Turning to this clone: A junction end diverges from the germline sequence, so it may reflect a read error. In the same sample, other DNA sequences code for this CDR3. The chain links TRBV24-1 to TRBJ1-5; D is undetermined. The V gene's germline CDR1 is KGHDR and CDR2 SFDVKD. The CDR3 totals 14 residues. Here the CDR3 DNA reads TGTGCCACCAGTGATTCGGATAGCTATCAGCCCCAGCATTTT. It encodes CATSDSDSYQPQHF.

The J gene is TRBJ2-5, the V gene TRBV4-2, with 8 positions matching TRBD1. The CDR3 consists of 15 residues. Germline CDR1 reads LGHNA; CDR2 reads YNFKEQ. J lost 4 bases, V lost 2 bases, and 6 bases had no gene match. For the CDR3, the DNA is TGTGCCAGCAGCCAATTTGCAGGGGGCAGAGAGACCCAGTACTTC. Protein product: CASSQFAGGRETQYF.

V and J are TRBV18 and TRBJ1-2; D is uncertain. V was trimmed by 6 bases and J by 2 bases, leaving 19 bases between them. The CDR3 is 16 amino acids. CDR1 and CDR2 (germline): KGHSH, LQKENI. CDR3 DNA: TGTGCCAGCTCCCCCCCATCGGTTGGAGGGAACTATGGCTACACCTTC. Amino acid sequence: CASSPPSVGGNYGYTF.

This rearrangement joins TRBV19 to TRBJ1-2; D uncertain. Germline assignment: CDR1 LNHDA and CDR2 SQIVND (reference sequence). The length of the CDR3 is 13 residues. V was shortened by 4 bases and J by 0 bases, with 6 bases between the two germline ends. The chain's CDR3 is CASSTSSNYGYTF. The CDR3 DNA sequence: TGTGCCAGTAGTACGTCTTCTAACTATGGCTACACCTTC.

The chain is built from TRBV5-6 and TRBJ2-2; 8 bases map to TRBD2. V lost 6 bases to trimming and J lost 4 bases; unmatched junction nucleotides: 8. This CDR3 spans 15 amino acids. Germline CDR1 SGHDT, CDR2 YYEEEE. The CDR3 nucleotides are TGTGCCAGCATCTCCGGGGGGGGAATCACCGGGGAGCTGTTTTTT. Protein: CASISGGGITGELFF.

The rearrangement joins TRBV18 to TRBJ2-1; TRBD2 matches 13 bases. CDR3 length: 15 amino acids. J was trimmed by 9 bases and V by 6 bases; bases with no gene match: 8. Looked up from germline, CDR1 is KGHSH and CDR2 is LQKENI. The CDR3, as DNA: TGTGCCAGCTCTCTAGGACTAGCGGGAGTTGGTGAGCAGTTCTTC. Translation gives CASSLGLAGVGEQFF. The full variable domain, completed using reference TRBV18 and TRBJ2-1, is NAGVMQNPRHLVRRRGQEARLRCSPMKGHSHVYWYRQLPEEGLKFMVYLQKENIIDESGMPKERFSAEFPKEGPSILRIQQVVRGDSAAYFCASSLGLAGVGEQFFGPGTRLTVL.

This chain uses TRBV5-1 with TRBJ1-1; D may be TRBD1 (5 bases). The germline gives CDR1 SGHRS, CDR2 YFSETQ. The CDR3 loop spans 15 amino acids. V was shortened by 6 bases and J by 3 bases, with 18 bases between the two germline ends. CDR3 residues: CASTPQGLRDTEAFF. In DNA form, the CDR3 reads TGCGCCAGCACCCCTCAGGGCCTCCGGGACACTGAAGCTTTCTTT.

This rearrangement joins TRBV9 to TRBJ1-1; D is unresolved. The V and J ends lost 0 bases and 2 bases respectively, with 8 bases between them. The CDR3 is made up of 14 amino acids. Germline V gives CDR1 SGDLS, CDR2 YYNGEE. The CDR3 DNA is TGTGCCAGCAGCGTAGCCCTCCTTAACACTGAAGCTTTCTTT. Translating gives CASSVALLNTEAFF.

The chain carries TRBV6-6 and TRBJ2-1, with TRBD2 identical over 7 bases. V was pared by 7 bases and J by 6 bases, with 12 bases of the junction left unmatched. Germline-derived CDR1 and CDR2 are MNHNY and SVGAGI (reference sequence). The CDR3 covers 15 residues. In nucleotides, the CDR3 is TGTGCCAGCATATTCGAGGGAGGGAATCTCAATGAGCAGTTCTTC. Protein product: CASIFEGGNLNEQFF.

The rearrangement links TRBV7-9 to TRBJ1-5, with D unresolved. The V and J ends lost 1 base and 7 bases respectively, with 8 bases between them. Looked up from germline, CDR1 is SEHNR and CDR2 is FQNEAQ (reference sequence). The CDR3 extends over 13 amino acids. This CDR3 is CASSLGSTQPQHF. The CDR3 DNA follows: TGTGCCAGCAGCTTAGGGTCTACCCAGCCCCAGCATTTT.